This T cell receptor (beta chain) was captured in a study of glioma-infiltrating T cells after dendritic cell vaccination. Study-level background: Autologous tumor lysate-pulsed dendritic cell vaccination was given between the early 2000s and the early 2010s.

The time point is: after dendritic cell vaccination, including at tumor progression/relapse. Before vaccination, two weeks after the third vaccination, and at progression, PBMC were collected. CDR3 length: 14 amino acids. Trimming took 4 bases from V and 6 from J; bases not matched to a gene: 4. In germline, CDR1 is SGHVS, CDR2 FNYEAQ. Primers: 60 V beta forward and 13 J beta reverse. Some clones are missing from TCRdb's copy, which holds only in-frame ones; the method was immunoSEQ multiplex PCR. In the table there are approximately 90,000 clones, over 75% of which are singletons. The count of this clone is one.

The sequenced sample was blood, obtained after dendritic cell vaccination. The V call is TRBV7-6, the J call TRBJ2-2; 8 bases align to TRBD1. The origin of this receptor is a human donor with glioblastoma. The CDR3 region has the DNA TGTGCCAGCAGCTCCTCGACAGGGGCCGGGGAGCTGTTTTTT. Protein sequence: CASSSSTGAGELFF.